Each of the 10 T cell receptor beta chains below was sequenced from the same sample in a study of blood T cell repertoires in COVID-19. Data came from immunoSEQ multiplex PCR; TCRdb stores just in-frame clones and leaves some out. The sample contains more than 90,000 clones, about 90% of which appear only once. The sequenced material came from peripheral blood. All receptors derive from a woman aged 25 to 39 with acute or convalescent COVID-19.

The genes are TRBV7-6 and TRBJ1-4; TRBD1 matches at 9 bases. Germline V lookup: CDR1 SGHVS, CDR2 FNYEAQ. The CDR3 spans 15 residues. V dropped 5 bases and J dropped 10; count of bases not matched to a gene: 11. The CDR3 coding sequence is TGTGCCAGCAGCCCCGAGCCGGGACAGGGAGGAAAACTGTTTTTT. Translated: CASSPEPGQGGKLFF.

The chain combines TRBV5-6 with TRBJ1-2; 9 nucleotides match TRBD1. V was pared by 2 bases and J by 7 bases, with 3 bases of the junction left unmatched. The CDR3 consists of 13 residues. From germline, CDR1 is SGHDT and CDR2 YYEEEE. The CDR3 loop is CASSFGTGSGYTF. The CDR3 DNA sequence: TGTGCCAGCAGCTTTGGGACAGGGTCTGGCTACACCTTC.

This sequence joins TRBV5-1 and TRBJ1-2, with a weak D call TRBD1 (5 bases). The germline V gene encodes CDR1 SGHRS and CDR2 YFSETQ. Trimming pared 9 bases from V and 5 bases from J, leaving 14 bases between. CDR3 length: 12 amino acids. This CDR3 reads CATQKQGYGYTF. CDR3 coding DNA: TGCGCCACCCAAAAGCAGGGTTATGGCTACACCTTC.

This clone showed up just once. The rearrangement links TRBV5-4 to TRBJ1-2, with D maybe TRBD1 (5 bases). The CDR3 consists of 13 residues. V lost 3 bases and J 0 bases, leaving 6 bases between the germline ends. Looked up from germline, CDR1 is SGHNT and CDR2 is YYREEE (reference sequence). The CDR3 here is CASSSRANYGYTF. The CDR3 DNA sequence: TGTGCCAGCAGCTCCAGGGCTAACTATGGCTACACCTTC.

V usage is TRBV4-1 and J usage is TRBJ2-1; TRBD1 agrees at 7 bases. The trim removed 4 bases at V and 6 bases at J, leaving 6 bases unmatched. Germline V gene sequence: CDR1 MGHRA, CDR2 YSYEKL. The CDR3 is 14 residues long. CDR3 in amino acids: CASSLVGGSNEQFF. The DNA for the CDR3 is TGCGCCAGCAGCCTAGTAGGGGGCTCCAATGAGCAGTTCTTC.

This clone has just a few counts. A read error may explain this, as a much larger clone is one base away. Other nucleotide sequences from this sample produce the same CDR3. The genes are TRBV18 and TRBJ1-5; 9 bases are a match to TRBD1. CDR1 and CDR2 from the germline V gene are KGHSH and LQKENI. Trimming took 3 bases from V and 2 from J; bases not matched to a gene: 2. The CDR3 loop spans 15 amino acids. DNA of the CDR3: TGTGCCAGCTCACCGGACAGGGGAGGCAATCAGCCCCAGCATTTT. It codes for CASSPDRGGNQPQHF.

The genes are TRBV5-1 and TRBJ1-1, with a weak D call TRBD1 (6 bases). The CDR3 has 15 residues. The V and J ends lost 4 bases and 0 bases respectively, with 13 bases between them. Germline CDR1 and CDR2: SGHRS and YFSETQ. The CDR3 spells CASSPGQNMNTEAFF. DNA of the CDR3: TGCGCCAGCAGCCCTGGACAGAACATGAACACTGAAGCTTTCTTT.

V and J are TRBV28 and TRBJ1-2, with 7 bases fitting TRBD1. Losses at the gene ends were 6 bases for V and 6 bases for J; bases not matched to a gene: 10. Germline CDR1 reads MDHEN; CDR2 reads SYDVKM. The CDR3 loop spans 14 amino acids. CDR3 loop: CASSSDRRGDGYTF. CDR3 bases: TGTGCCAGCAGCTCGGACAGGAGAGGGGATGGCTACACCTTC.

CDR3 nucleotides: TGTGCCAGCAGCTTATTCGGGACAGGGCTATCGGGAAACACCATATATTTT. This sequence encodes CASSLFGTGLSGNTIYF. The J gene is TRBJ1-3, the V gene TRBV7-6, with 9 bases that match TRBD1. The J segment lost 4 bases and the V segment lost 2 bases, leaving 9 bases of the junction unmatched. The CDR3 runs to 17 residues. Germline V gene lookup returns CDR1 SGHVS and CDR2 FNYEAQ.

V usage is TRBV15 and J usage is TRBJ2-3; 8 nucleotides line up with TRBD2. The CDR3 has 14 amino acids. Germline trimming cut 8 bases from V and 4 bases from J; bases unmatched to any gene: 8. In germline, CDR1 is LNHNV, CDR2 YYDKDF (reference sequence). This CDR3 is CATSFGGAPDTQYF. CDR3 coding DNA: TGTGCCACCTCGTTCGGGGGGGCCCCAGATACGCAGTATTTT.